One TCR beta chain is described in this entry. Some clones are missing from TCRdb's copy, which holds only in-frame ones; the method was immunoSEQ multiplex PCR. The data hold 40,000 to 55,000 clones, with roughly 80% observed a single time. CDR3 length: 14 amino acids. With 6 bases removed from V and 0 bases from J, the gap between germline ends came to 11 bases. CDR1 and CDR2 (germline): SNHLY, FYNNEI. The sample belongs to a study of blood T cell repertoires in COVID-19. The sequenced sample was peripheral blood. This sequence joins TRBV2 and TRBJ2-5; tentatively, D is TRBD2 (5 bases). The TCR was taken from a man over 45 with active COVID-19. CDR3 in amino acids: CASRLSGNQETQYF. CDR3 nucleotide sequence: TGTGCCAGCAGGCTAAGCGGAAACCAAGAGACCCAGTACTTC.